The 25 T cell receptor beta chains below all came from one sample that was sequenced in a study of monozygotic twins with inflammatory bowel disease. Reanalyzing the 5' RACE reads, TCRdb keeps one entry per CDR3 protein, without DNA. The sample table sets out under 350,000 distinct CDR3 sequences. Sequenced material: blood. These receptors all come from a human donor with ulcerative colitis or Crohn's disease, or a healthy co-twin of an affected twin (not recorded which).

The V gene is TRBV18, the J gene TRBJ1-5; TCRdb's D call, TRBD1, is unchecked because there is no DNA. CDR3 length equals 14 residues. Germline CDR1 reads KGHSH; CDR2 reads LQKENI. This CDR3 reads CASSPNGGGQPQHF.

The chain couples TRBV10-2 to TRBJ2-7; TCRdb's D call, TRBD2, is unchecked because there is no DNA. The germline V gene encodes CDR1 WSHSY and CDR2 SAAADI. The CDR3 loop spans 15 amino acids. This CDR3 reads CASSTSGSGWYEQYF.

The V call is TRBV4-3, the J call TRBJ2-3; TCRdb's D call, TRBD2, is unchecked because there is no DNA. From germline, CDR1 is LGHNA and CDR2 YSLEER. CDR3 size: 12 residues. CDR3 sequence reads: CASSQTSGKVYF.

The chain recombines TRBV18 with TRBJ2-1; the D call from TCRdb, TRBD2, cannot be confirmed without DNA. Germline-derived CDR1 and CDR2 are KGHSH and LQKENI. This CDR3 has 13 residues. The CDR3 reads CASSPGTNNEQFF. The whole variable domain, filled in from reference TRBV18 and TRBJ2-1, reads NAGVMQNPRHLVRRRGQEARLRCSPMKGHSHVYWYRQLPEEGLKFMVYLQKENIIDESGMPKERFSAEFPKEGPSILRIQQVVRGDSAAYFCASSPGTNNEQFFGPGTRLTVL.

V is TRBV5-6 and J is TRBJ2-7; the D gene TCRdb calls, TRBD2, cannot be checked with no DNA. CDR3 length equals 15 residues. Germline V gene lookup returns CDR1 SGHDT and CDR2 YYEEEE. CDR3 sequence: CASSLGASGSYEQYF.

The V call is TRBV18, the J call TRBJ2-7. CDR3 length: 15 amino acids. CDR1 and CDR2 (germline): KGHSH, LQKENI. This chain's CDR3 is CASSPLGRASYEQYF.

The rearrangement joins TRBV20-1 to TRBJ1-5; TCRdb picks TRBD1, but there is no DNA to check that call. The CDR3 loop spans 19 amino acids. Germline-derived CDR1 and CDR2 are DFQATT and SNEGSKA (reference sequence). CDR3 sequence: CSARKPPKGQGYSNQPQHF.

The chain recombines TRBV6-1 with TRBJ2-7. This CDR3 has 15 amino acids. Germline V CDR1 and CDR2: MNHNS, SASEGT. Here the CDR3 reads CASSDSGYSSYEQYF.

The gene calls are TRBV18 and TRBJ2-1; the D gene TCRdb calls, TRBD2, cannot be checked with no DNA. The CDR3 totals 16 residues. Germline lookup yields CDR1 KGHSH and CDR2 LQKENI. The CDR3 protein is CASSPGTSGAYNEQFF.

This sequence joins TRBV5-1 and TRBJ1-5; TCRdb gives TRBD1 as the D gene, but with no DNA this cannot be confirmed. Germline V lookup: CDR1 SGHRS, CDR2 YFSETQ. This CDR3 is built from 13 residues. The CDR3 protein is CASSSRGNQPQHF.

The chain joins TRBV6-2 or TRBV6-3 to TRBJ1-5; no DNA is available, so the TRBD1 call from TCRdb remains unchecked. The CDR3 consists of 14 residues. Germline CDR1 MNHEY, CDR2 SVGEGT. This CDR3 reads CASSYSTGRQPQHF.

This chain connects TRBV9 to TRBJ2-3. The CDR3 is made up of 13 amino acids. CDR1 SGDLS and CDR2 YYNGEE come from the germline V gene. CDR3 region: CASSTLLTDTQYF.

The chain joins TRBV4-3 to TRBJ2-7. Germline lookup yields CDR1 LGHNA and CDR2 YSLEER. The CDR3 contains 14 residues. The CDR3 sequence is CASSHHTSSYEQYF.

The chain joins TRBV19 to TRBJ2-1; TCRdb outputs TRBD2, but without DNA this stays unchecked. The CDR3 consists of 13 residues. Germline assignment: CDR1 LNHDA and CDR2 SQIVND (reference sequence). The CDR3 here is CASSILAGGQEFF.

This sequence joins TRBV7-8 and TRBJ2-1; the TCRdb D gene call, TRBD1, has no DNA to confirm it. The CDR3 loop spans 14 amino acids. Germline loops: CDR1 SGHVS, CDR2 FQNEAQ. The CDR3 is CASMVGLGRNEQFF.

The chain employs TRBV7-2 and TRBJ1-5; TCRdb's assignment of TRBD1 cannot be checked, as there is no DNA. The germline gives CDR1 SGHTA, CDR2 FQGNSA. The CDR3 length is 16 residues. CDR3 in amino acids: CASSLEASAYNQPQHF. The full variable domain, rest sourced from reference TRBV7-2 and TRBJ1-5, is GAGVSQSPSNKVTEKGKDVELRCDPISGHTALYWYRQSLGQGLEFLIYFQGNSAPDKSGLPSDRFSAERTGGSVSTLTIQRTQQEDSAVYLCASSLEASAYNQPQHFGDGTRLSIL.

V is TRBV6-6 and J is TRBJ2-5. The germline V gene encodes CDR1 MNHNY and CDR2 SVGAGI (reference sequence). CDR3 length equals 12 residues. CDR3 loop: CASSWDRETQYF.

The chain recombines TRBV5-5 with TRBJ2-1; the D call from TCRdb, TRBD1, cannot be confirmed without DNA. The CDR3 contains 13 residues. From germline, CDR1 is SGHKS and CDR2 YYEKEE (reference sequence). CDR3: CASSFRGENEQFF.

The CDR3 sequence is CASSSGRDRGPKGPTF. This sequence joins TRBV7-8 and TRBJ1-2; TCRdb lists TRBD1, though no DNA is available to test this call. Germline lookup yields CDR1 SGHVS and CDR2 FQNEAQ. The CDR3 is 16 residues long.

This chain uses TRBV27 with TRBJ1-2; TCRdb's D gene call, TRBD1, goes unchecked for lack of DNA. The CDR3 is 18 amino acids. CDR1 is MNHEY, CDR2 SMNVEV, per germline (reference sequence). CDR3: CASSRLFGTRESNYGYTF.

This chain uses TRBV19 with TRBJ1-4. Germline CDR1 LNHDA, CDR2 SQIVND (reference sequence). This CDR3 region has 11 residues. The CDR3: CASSIREKLFF.

V usage is TRBV10-3 and J usage is TRBJ1-1; TCRdb outputs TRBD1, but without DNA this stays unchecked. This CDR3 contains 14 residues. Germline CDR1 and CDR2: ENHRY and SYGVKD. The CDR3 loop is CAISVGADNTEAFF.

CDR3: CASSLYGGNNEQFF. The chain has TRBV7-9 and TRBJ2-1. This CDR3 region has 14 residues. Germline lookup yields CDR1 SEHNR and CDR2 FQNEAQ (reference sequence).

V usage is TRBV5-6 and J usage is TRBJ2-1. The CDR3 extends over 16 amino acids. Germline CDR1 is SGHDT and CDR2 is YYEEEE. Here the CDR3 reads CASSTITGRSYNEQFF.

The chain employs TRBV7-9 and TRBJ2-7; TCRdb names TRBD1, which stays unverified in the absence of DNA. The CDR3 spans 15 residues. Germline assignment: CDR1 SEHNR and CDR2 FQNEAQ (reference sequence). The CDR3 sequence: CASSFNVGGSYEQYF.